One sample yielded the 20 T cell receptor beta chains listed below, sequenced in a study of shared clonotypes between healthy human individuals. Measured with immunoSEQ multiplex PCR; TCRdb has only the in-frame clones, and not every one. The sample has more than 2 million clones; roughly 95% are singletons. Terminally differentiated effector memory CD45RA+ cells were excluded from the naive CD8 cells, which were CD45RO-negative and positively selected for CCR7. The sample taken for sequencing was naive CD8+ T cells sorted from blood. Receptors were obtained from a man aged 18 to 30 in good health.

The rearrangement links TRBV11-2 to TRBJ2-7; 11 bases align to TRBD2. From germline, CDR1 is SGHAT and CDR2 FQNNGV. The CDR3 loop spans 18 amino acids. The V and J ends lost 2 bases and 3 bases, in that order; junction bases with no gene match: 12. The CDR3 DNA is TGTGCCAGCAGCTTATGTCTAGCGGGAGGAGAAGTGTGCTACGAGCAGTACTTC. It encodes CASSLCLAGGEVCYEQYF.

This clone was counted only a few times. The same CDR3 can be traced to other DNA sequences in this sample. The V gene is TRBV5-6, the J gene TRBJ2-7, with D possibly matching TRBD1 (5 bases). Germline assignment: CDR1 SGHDT and CDR2 YYEEEE. CDR3 length: 12 amino acids. V was pared by 0 bases and J by 4 bases, with 5 bases between. CDR3 in amino acids: CASSLEGYEQYF. DNA for the CDR3: TGTGCCAGCAGCTTGGAGGGGTACGAGCAGTACTTC.

This chain connects TRBV27 to TRBJ1-5; no definite D call. V lost 5 bases and J 2 bases, leaving 16 bases between the germline ends. Germline V gene sequence: CDR1 MNHEY, CDR2 SMNVEV (reference sequence). The CDR3 spans 16 residues. The CDR3 sequence is CASSPLGPAGNQPQHF. The CDR3 DNA reads as TGTGCCAGCAGTCCACTTGGCCCCGCTGGCAATCAGCCCCAGCATTTT.

This sequence joins TRBV7-3 and TRBJ1-3; D uncertain. The CDR3 contains 15 residues. V lost 1 base and J lost 0, with 7 bases in between. Germline V lookup: CDR1 SGHTA, CDR2 FQGTGA. The CDR3 region is CASSLNPGSGNTIYF. In nucleotides, the CDR3 is TGTGCCAGCAGCTTAAACCCAGGCTCTGGAAACACCATATATTTT. Looking up the rest from reference TRBV7-3 and TRBJ1-3 gives the full variable domain: GAGVSQTPSNKVTEKGKYVELRCDPISGHTALYWYRQSLGQGPEFLIYFQGTGAADDSGLPNDRFFAVRPEGSVSTLKIQRTERGDSAVYLCASSLNPGSGNTIYFGEGSWLTVV.

The chain uses TRBV5-1 and TRBJ2-1; no definite D call. The length of the CDR3 is 12 residues. From germline, CDR1 is SGHRS and CDR2 YFSETQ. The V and J ends lost 3 bases and 8 bases respectively, with 9 bases between them. DNA of the CDR3: TGCGCCAGCAGCTACGCTATGGATGAGCAGTTCTTC. Protein: CASSYAMDEQFF.

This chain joins TRBV7-8 and TRBJ2-2; 13 positions match TRBD2. Germline trimming cut 3 bases from V and 0 bases from J; bases unmatched to any gene: 4. Germline values: CDR1 SGHVS, CDR2 FQNEAQ. CDR3 length equals 18 residues. CDR3 coding DNA: TGTGCCAGCAGCTTCGGACTAGCGGGAGTTGCGAACACCGGGGAGCTGTTTTTT. Its translation: CASSFGLAGVANTGELFF.

The chain joins TRBV29-1 to TRBJ2-1; TRBD1 matches 7 bases. The germline CDR1 and CDR2 sequences are SQVTM and ANQGSEA. This CDR3 has 13 amino acids. V was clipped by 6 bases and J by 10 bases; unmatched bases: 12. CDR3 nucleotide sequence: TGCAGCGTCGACCGGGACAGCGCGATCGAGCAGTTCTTC. As protein: CSVDRDSAIEQFF.

CDR3 residues: CASSLASGGPEDTQYF. The CDR3 coding sequence is TGCGCCAGCAGCTTGGCTAGCGGGGGCCCCGAGGATACGCAGTATTTT. The genes are TRBV5-1 and TRBJ2-3; 10 bases are a match to TRBD2. V lost 0 bases, J lost 6 bases, and 7 bases stayed unmatched. CDR1 and CDR2 (germline): SGHRS, YFSETQ. The CDR3 totals 16 residues. Together with reference TRBV5-1 and TRBJ2-3, the CDR3 gives the full variable domain: KAGVTQTPRYLIKTRGQQVTLSCSPISGHRSVSWYQQTPGQGLQFLFEYFSETQRNKGNFPGRFSGRQFSNSRSEMNVSTLELGDSALYLCASSLASGGPEDTQYFGPGTRLTVL.

This chain uses TRBV4-1 with TRBJ2-3; D may be TRBD2 (8 bases). CDR1 MGHRA and CDR2 YSYEKL come from the germline V gene. The CDR3 has 17 amino acids. V was pared by 4 bases and J by 2 bases, with 19 bases between. CDR3 sequence: CASSPPGGTEDTDTQYF. In DNA form, the CDR3 reads TGCGCCAGCAGCCCACCGGGGGGGACAGAGGACACAGATACGCAGTATTTT.

V and J are TRBV28 and TRBJ2-7; 9 nucleotides match TRBD1. The V segment lost 6 bases and the J segment 5 bases; nucleotides outside the gene matches: 14. CDR1 and CDR2 from the germline V gene are MDHEN and SYDVKM. The CDR3 has 16 residues. The CDR3 here is CASRPHWDRVTDEQYF. In DNA, the CDR3 is TGTGCCAGCAGACCCCATTGGGACAGGGTTACGGACGAGCAGTACTTC.

The rearrangement links TRBV9 to TRBJ2-3; D may be TRBD1 or TRBD2 (5 bases each). Germline assignment: CDR1 SGDLS and CDR2 YYNGEE. Trimming removed 0 bases at V and 2 bases at J, with 13 bases between. The CDR3 covers 16 residues. This chain's CDR3 is CASSVDPGPLTDTQYF. For the CDR3, the DNA is TGTGCCAGCAGCGTAGATCCGGGGCCACTCACAGATACGCAGTATTTT.

J is TRBJ2-1 and V is TRBV6-4, with 8 bases identical to TRBD2. The length of the CDR3 is 15 residues. Trimming at V came to 4 bases and at J to 3 bases, leaving 5 bases not matched to a gene. Germline assignment: CDR1 MRHNA and CDR2 SNTAGT. DNA for the CDR3: TGTGCCAGCAGTGGGCTAGCGGGTATCTACAATGAGCAGTTCTTC. This translates into CASSGLAGIYNEQFF.

This rearrangement joins TRBV30 to TRBJ2-5; 9 nucleotides agree with TRBD1. The CDR3 extends over 16 amino acids. Looked up from germline, CDR1 is GTSNPN and CDR2 is SVGIG (reference sequence). Trimming removed 1 base from V and 0 bases from J; junction bases left unmatched: 6. In DNA, the CDR3 is TGTGCCTGGAGTGCCCTGGGACAGGGATACCAAGAGACCCAGTACTTC. This encodes CAWSALGQGYQETQYF. The full variable domain, its missing parts supplied by reference TRBV30 and TRBJ2-5, is SQTIHQWPATLVQPVGSPLSLECTVEGTSNPNLYWYRQAAGRGLQLLFYSVGIGQISSEVPQNLSASRPQDRQFILSSKKLLLSDSGFYLCAWSALGQGYQETQYFGPGTRLLVL.

V is TRBV6-6 and J is TRBJ1-2; a possible D gene is TRBD1 (6 bases). CDR3 length equals 15 residues. With 6 bases removed from V and 3 bases from J, the gap between germline ends came to 17 bases. Germline loops: CDR1 MNHNY, CDR2 SVGAGI (reference sequence). The CDR3 DNA is TGTGCCAGCAGGTGGGGGGCCGGCGGGGACTATGGCTACACCTTC. Encoded protein: CASRWGAGGDYGYTF.

This rearrangement joins TRBV6-5 to TRBJ2-7; the match to TRBD2 covers 8 bases. The CDR3 is 13 residues long. The ends lost 7 bases at V and 6 bases at J; junction bases unmatched: 8. The germline V gene encodes CDR1 MNHEY and CDR2 SVGAGI. The CDR3 region is CASNLAGGAEQYF. CDR3 coding DNA: TGTGCCAGCAACCTAGCGGGTGGGGCCGAGCAGTACTTC.

V and J are TRBV30 and TRBJ1-2; tentative D call: TRBD1 (6 bases). The CDR3 is made up of 12 amino acids. Trimming left V 5 bases short and J 7 bases short, with 14 bases between. CDR1 is GTSNPN and CDR2 is SVGIG in the germline V gene (reference sequence). The CDR3 sequence is CAWPIQGSGYTF. In DNA form, the CDR3 reads TGTGCCTGGCCGATACAGGGTAGTGGCTACACCTTC.

The chain combines TRBV6-5 with TRBJ2-5, with D perhaps matching TRBD2 (5 bases). Trimming took 1 base from V and 0 from J, leaving 6 bases between them. Germline V gives CDR1 MNHEY, CDR2 SVGAGI. The CDR3 runs 14 residues. CDR3 nucleotide sequence: TGTGCCAGCAGTTACTGGGGAGACCAAGAGACCCAGTACTTC. Translated, it gives CASSYWGDQETQYF.

The chain combines TRBV5-4 with TRBJ2-5; 8 nucleotides align to TRBD2. The V segment lost 0 bases and the J segment 4 bases; nucleotides outside the gene matches: 8. Germline values: CDR1 SGHNT, CDR2 YYREEE (reference sequence). The length of the CDR3 is 16 residues. The CDR3 coding sequence is TGTGCCAGCAGCTTGGGAGGTAGCGGGGTCCTAGAGACCCAGTACTTC. The encoded protein is CASSLGGSGVLETQYF.

Concerning this clone: The sample carries other DNA sequences with the same CDR3. This chain links TRBV9 with TRBJ2-7, with 7 nucleotides matching TRBD2. The CDR3 consists of 14 residues. CDR1 is SGDLS, CDR2 YYNGEE, per germline. Trimming cost V 4 bases and J 3 bases; bases outside gene matches: 7. The chain's CDR3 is CASSPGGSGYEQYF. In nucleotides, the CDR3 is TGTGCCAGCAGCCCCGGGGGGTCGGGCTACGAGCAGTACTTC. The full variable domain, rest sourced from reference TRBV9 and TRBJ2-7, is DSGVTQTPKHLITATGQRVTLRCSPRSGDLSVYWYQQSLDQGLQFLIQYYNGEERAKGNILERFSAQQFPDLHSELNLSSLELGDSALYFCASSPGGSGYEQYFGPGTRLTVT.

The V gene is TRBV7-9, the J gene TRBJ2-2; TRBD2 aligns across 10 bases. This CDR3 has 16 residues. From germline, CDR1 is SEHNR and CDR2 FQNEAQ (reference sequence). V was pared by 1 base and J by 4 bases, with 3 bases of the junction left unmatched. Here the CDR3 reads CASSLVWTSGTGELFF. For the CDR3, the DNA is TGTGCCAGCAGCTTAGTGTGGACTAGCGGCACCGGGGAGCTGTTTTTT.